Given below is one T cell receptor beta chain in context. The antigen is not known. The sample originates from a study of shared clonotypes between healthy human individuals. Study-level findings and limits: Limited genetic and exposure-history diversity came from having few donors.

CDR1 and CDR2 (germline): LNHNV, YYDKDF (reference sequence). V lost 4 bases to trimming and J lost 2 bases; unmatched junction nucleotides: 6. The length of the CDR3 is 15 residues. In the naive CD8 group, cells lacked CD45RO and were positively selected for CCR7, so terminally differentiated effector memory CD45RA+ cells were left out. All of the donors resided in Nashville, Tennessee, and each was a Caucasian adult. Clones were read by immunoSEQ multiplex PCR, and TCRdb kept only the in-frame ones, dropping some. This repertoire shows approximately 1.9 million clones, 90% to 95% found once; its top ten account for around 1.7%.

The source is a man aged 18 to 30 in good health. Some clones in this sample may be carry-over from other donors' samples. The chain employs TRBV15 and TRBJ2-7; 9 bases fit TRBD2. The sample comprised naive CD8+ T cells from PBMCs. The DNA for the CDR3 is TGTGCCACCAGCATATCGGTAGCGGGAGCCTACGAGCAGTACTTC. As protein: CATSISVAGAYEQYF.